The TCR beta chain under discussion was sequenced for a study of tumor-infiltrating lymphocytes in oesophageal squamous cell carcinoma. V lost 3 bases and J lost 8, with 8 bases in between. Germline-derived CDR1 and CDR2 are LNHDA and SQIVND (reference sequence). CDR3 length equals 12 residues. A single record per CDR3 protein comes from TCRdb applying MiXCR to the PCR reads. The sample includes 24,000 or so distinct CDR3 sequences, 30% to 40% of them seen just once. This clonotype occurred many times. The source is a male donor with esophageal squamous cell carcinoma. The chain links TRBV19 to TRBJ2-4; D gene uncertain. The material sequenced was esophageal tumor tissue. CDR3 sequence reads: CASSIELDIQYF. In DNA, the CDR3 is TGTGCCAGTAGTATTGAGCTGGACATTCAGTACTTC.